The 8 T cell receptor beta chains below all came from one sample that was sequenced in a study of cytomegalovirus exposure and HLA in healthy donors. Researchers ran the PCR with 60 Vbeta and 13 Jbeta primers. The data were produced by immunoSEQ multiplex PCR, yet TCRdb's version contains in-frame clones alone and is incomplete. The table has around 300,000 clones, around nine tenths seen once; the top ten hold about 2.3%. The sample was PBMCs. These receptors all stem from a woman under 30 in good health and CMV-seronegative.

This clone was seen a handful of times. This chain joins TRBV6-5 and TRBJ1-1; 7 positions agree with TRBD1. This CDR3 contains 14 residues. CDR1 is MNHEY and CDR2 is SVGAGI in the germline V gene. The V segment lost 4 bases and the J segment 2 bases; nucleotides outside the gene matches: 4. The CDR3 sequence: CASSSGTANTEAFF. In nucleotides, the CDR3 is TGTGCCAGCAGTTCGGGGACAGCAAACACTGAAGCTTTCTTT.

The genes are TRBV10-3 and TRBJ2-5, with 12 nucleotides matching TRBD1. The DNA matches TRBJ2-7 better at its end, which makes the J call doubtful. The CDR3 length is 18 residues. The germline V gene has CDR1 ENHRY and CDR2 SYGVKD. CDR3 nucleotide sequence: TGTGCCATCAGTGAGTCGGGGACAGGGGGCATAGGGCCTAACGAGCAGTACTTC. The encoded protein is CAISESGTGGIGPNEQYF.

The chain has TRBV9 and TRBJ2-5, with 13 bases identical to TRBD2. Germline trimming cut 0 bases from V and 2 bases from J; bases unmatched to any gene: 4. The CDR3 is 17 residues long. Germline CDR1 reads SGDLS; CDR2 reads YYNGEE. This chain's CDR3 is CASSVGTSGGLQETQYF. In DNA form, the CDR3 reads TGTGCCAGCAGCGTAGGGACTAGCGGGGGCCTACAAGAGACCCAGTACTTC.

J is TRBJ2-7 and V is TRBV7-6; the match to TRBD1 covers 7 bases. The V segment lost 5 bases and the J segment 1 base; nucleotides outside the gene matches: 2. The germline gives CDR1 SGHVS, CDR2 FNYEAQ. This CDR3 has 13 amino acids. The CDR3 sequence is CASSPGQSYEQYF. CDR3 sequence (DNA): TGTGCCAGCAGCCCGGGACAGTCCTACGAGCAGTACTTC. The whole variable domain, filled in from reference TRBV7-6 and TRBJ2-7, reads GAGVSQSPRYKVTKRGQDVALRCDPISGHVSLYWYRQALGQGPEFLTYFNYEAQQDKSGLPNDRFSAERPEGSISTLTIQRTEQRDSAMYRCASSPGQSYEQYFGPGTRLTVT.

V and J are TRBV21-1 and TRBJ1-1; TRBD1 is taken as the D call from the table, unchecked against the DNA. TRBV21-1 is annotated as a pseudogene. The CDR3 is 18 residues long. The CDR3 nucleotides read TGTGCCAGCAGCCCCCACACAGGGAAGGTACAGGTATACACTGAAGCTTTCTTT. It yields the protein CASSPHTGKVQVYTEAFF.

CDR3 amino acids: CASSSGQCYGYTF. DNA of the CDR3: TGTGCCAGCAGCTCCGGACAGTGCTATGGCTACACCTTC. The V and J genes are TRBV5-7 and TRBJ1-2; tentatively, D is TRBD1 (6 bases). TRBV5-7 is reported as an ORF; its role is uncertain. Trimming took off 3 bases at V and 4 bases at J, with 10 bases between the two ends. CDR3 size: 13 residues.

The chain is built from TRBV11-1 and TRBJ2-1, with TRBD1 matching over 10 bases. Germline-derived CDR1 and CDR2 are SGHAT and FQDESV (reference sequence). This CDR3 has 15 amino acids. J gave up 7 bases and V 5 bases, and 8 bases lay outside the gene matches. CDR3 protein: CASSPGTGVRNEQFF. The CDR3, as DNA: TGTGCCAGCAGCCCCGGGACAGGGGTACGAAATGAGCAGTTCTTC.

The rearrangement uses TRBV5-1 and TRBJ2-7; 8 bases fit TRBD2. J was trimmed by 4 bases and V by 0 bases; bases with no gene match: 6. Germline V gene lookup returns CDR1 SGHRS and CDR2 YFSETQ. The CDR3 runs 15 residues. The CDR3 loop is CASSLDRGGRYEQYF. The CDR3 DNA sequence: TGCGCCAGCAGCTTGGACCGGGGGGGCCGATACGAGCAGTACTTC. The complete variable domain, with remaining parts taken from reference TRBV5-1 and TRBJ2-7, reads KAGVTQTPRYLIKTRGQQVTLSCSPISGHRSVSWYQQTPGQGLQFLFEYFSETQRNKGNFPGRFSGRQFSNSRSEMNVSTLELGDSALYLCASSLDRGGRYEQYFGPGTRLTVT.